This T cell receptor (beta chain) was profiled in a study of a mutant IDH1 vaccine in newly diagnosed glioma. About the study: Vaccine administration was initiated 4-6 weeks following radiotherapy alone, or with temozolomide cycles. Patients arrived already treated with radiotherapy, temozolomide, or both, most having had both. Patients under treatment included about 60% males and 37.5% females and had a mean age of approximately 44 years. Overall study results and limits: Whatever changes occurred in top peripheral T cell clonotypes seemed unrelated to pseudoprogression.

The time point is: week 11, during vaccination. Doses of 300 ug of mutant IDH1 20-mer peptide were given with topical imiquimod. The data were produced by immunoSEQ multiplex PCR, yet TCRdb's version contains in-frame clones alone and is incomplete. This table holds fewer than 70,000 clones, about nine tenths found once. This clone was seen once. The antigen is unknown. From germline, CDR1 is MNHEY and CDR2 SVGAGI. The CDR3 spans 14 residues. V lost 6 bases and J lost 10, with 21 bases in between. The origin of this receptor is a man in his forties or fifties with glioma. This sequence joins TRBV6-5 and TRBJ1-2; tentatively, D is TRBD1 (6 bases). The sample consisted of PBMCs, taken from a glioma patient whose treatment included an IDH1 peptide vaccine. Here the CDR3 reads CASSQSGEGVYYTF. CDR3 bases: TGTGCCAGCAGCCAAAGTGGGGAGGGGGTCTACTACACCTTC.